This is a list of T cell receptor beta chains from one sample in a study of T-cell memory formation after mild COVID-19. Using its own MiXCR run on the 5' RACE reads, TCRdb lists one record per CDR3 protein. The repertoire holds 300,000 to 350,000 distinct CDR3 sequences, with around an eighth as singletons. The sample was PBMCs or a T cell subset sorted from them (not recorded which). The receptors were gathered from a man aged 18 to 35 who had mild COVID-19 (a few samples of this study predate the infection). Cell type and time point are not known. CDR3s include the opening cysteine and the closing phenylalanine or tryptophan.

v_gene: TRBV6-5
j_gene: TRBJ1-1
CDR3aa: CASSQYSTEAFF

v_gene: TRBV20-1
j_gene: TRBJ2-2
CDR3aa: CSARRLAGLVTGELFF

v_gene: TRBV7-9
j_gene: TRBJ1-2
CDR3aa: CASSPRDRDGYTF

v_gene: TRBV12-3/TRBV12-4
j_gene: TRBJ1-5
CDR3aa: CASSNIPGGQPQHF

v_gene: TRBV12-3/TRBV12-4
j_gene: TRBJ2-1
CDR3aa: CASSPTSGGAIEQFF

v_gene: TRBV20-1
j_gene: TRBJ2-1
CDR3aa: CSARGGGARYNEQFF

v_gene: TRBV12-3/TRBV12-4
j_gene: TRBJ2-7
CDR3aa: CASRRSGVGEQYF

v_gene: TRBV12-3/TRBV12-4
j_gene: TRBJ2-4
CDR3aa: CASSLRVGSNIQYF

v_gene: TRBV25-1
j_gene: TRBJ2-7
CDR3aa: CASSESPGQGGYEQYF

v_gene: TRBV6-5
j_gene: TRBJ2-1
CDR3aa: CASSPGGGGIDEQFF

v_gene: TRBV6-4
j_gene: TRBJ2-1
CDR3aa: CASSAGSYNEQFF

v_gene: TRBV4-2
j_gene: TRBJ1-2
CDR3aa: CASSQWVGARIDGYTF